This T cell receptor beta chain emerged from a study of cytomegalovirus exposure and HLA in healthy donors. Per germline, CDR1 SGHTA and CDR2 FQGTGA. The CDR3 contains 15 residues. The V gene lost 2 bases and the J gene lost 1 base, with 11 bases spanning the gap. The repertoire was sequenced with immunoSEQ multiplex PCR; TCRdb's copy has only in-frame clones and lacks some. In the table there are approximately 100,000 clones, roughly 90% of which are singletons. Within the sample, this clone is medium-sized. As yet, its antigen is unknown. Overall study results and limits: Cytomegalovirus status was reportedly diagnosed by the classifier with high sensitivity and specificity. The finding came from a later analysis; first-cohort TCR clusters tended to co-occur in the approximately 120 validation repertoires.

The receptor was derived from a woman aged 18 to 35 in good health and CMV-seronegative. Sequenced sample: PBMCs. The J gene is TRBJ2-5, the V gene TRBV7-3, with D maybe TRBD2 (5 bases). CDR3 amino acids: CASSLGRGPQETQYF. DNA of the CDR3: TGTGCCAGCAGCTTAGGACGAGGGCCCCAAGAGACCCAGTACTTC.